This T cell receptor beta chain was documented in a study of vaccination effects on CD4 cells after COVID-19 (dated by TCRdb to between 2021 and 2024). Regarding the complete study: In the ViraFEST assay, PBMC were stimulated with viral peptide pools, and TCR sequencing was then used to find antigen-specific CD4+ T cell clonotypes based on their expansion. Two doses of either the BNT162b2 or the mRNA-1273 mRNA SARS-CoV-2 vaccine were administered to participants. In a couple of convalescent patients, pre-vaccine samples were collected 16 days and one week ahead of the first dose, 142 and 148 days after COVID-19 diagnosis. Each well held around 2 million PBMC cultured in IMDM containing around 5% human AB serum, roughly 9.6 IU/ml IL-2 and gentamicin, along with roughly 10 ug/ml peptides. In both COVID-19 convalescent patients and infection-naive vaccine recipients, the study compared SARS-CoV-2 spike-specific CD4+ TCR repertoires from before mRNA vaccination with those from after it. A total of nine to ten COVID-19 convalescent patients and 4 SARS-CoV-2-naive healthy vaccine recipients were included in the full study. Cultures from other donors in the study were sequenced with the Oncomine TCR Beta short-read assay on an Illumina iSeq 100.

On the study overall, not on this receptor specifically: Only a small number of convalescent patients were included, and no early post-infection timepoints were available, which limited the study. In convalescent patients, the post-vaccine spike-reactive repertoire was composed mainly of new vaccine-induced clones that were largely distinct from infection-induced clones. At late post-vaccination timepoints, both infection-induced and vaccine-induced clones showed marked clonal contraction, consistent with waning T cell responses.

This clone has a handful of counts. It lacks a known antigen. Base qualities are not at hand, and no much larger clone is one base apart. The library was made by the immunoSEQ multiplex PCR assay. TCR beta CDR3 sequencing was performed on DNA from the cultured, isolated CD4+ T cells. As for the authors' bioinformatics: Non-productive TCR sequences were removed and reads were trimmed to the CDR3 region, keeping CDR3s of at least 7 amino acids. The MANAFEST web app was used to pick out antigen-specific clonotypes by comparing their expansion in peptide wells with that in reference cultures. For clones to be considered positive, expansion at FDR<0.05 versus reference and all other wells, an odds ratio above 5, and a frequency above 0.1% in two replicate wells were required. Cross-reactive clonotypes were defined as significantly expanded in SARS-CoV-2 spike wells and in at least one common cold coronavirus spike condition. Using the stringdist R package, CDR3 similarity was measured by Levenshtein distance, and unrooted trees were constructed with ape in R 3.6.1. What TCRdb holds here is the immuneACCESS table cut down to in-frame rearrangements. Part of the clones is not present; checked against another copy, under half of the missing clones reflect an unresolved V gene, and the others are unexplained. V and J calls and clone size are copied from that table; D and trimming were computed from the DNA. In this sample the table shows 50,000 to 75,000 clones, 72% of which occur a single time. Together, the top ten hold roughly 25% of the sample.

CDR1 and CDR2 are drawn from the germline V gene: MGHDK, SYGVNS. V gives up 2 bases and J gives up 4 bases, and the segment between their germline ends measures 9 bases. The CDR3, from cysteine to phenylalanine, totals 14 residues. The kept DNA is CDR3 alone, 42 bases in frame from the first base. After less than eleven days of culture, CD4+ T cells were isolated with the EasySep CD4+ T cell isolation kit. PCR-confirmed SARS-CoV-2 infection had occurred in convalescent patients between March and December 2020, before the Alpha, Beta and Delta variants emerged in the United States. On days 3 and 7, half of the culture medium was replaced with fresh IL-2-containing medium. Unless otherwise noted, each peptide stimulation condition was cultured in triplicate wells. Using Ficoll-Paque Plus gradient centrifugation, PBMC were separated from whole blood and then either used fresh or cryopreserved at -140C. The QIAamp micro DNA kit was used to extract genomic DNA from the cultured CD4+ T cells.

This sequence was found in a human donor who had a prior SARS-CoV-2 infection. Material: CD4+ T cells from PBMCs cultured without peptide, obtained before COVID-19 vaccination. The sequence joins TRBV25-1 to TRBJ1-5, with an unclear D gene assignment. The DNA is TGTGCCAGCAGTGAACGACGGTTGAATCAGCCCCAGCATTTT. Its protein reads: CASSERRLNQPQHF.